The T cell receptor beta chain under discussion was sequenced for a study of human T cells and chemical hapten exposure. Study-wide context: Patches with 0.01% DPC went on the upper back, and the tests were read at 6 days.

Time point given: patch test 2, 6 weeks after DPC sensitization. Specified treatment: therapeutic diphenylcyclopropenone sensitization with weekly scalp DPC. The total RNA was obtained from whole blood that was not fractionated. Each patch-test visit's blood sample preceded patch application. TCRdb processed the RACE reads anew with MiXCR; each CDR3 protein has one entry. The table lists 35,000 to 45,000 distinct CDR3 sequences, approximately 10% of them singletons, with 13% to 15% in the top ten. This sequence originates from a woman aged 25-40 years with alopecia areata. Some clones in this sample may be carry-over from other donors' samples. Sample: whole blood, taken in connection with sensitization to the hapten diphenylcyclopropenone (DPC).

CDR3 DNA: TGTGCCAGCAGCTTAGAGTATTCCGCCTACGAGCAGTACTTC. Residues: CASSLEYSAYEQYF. V gene TRBV7-2 combines with J gene TRBJ2-7; unclear D gene. Trimming stripped 1 base from V and 2 bases from J, with 9 bases between. This CDR3 is 14 amino acids long. Germline lookup yields CDR1 SGHTA and CDR2 FQGNSA.